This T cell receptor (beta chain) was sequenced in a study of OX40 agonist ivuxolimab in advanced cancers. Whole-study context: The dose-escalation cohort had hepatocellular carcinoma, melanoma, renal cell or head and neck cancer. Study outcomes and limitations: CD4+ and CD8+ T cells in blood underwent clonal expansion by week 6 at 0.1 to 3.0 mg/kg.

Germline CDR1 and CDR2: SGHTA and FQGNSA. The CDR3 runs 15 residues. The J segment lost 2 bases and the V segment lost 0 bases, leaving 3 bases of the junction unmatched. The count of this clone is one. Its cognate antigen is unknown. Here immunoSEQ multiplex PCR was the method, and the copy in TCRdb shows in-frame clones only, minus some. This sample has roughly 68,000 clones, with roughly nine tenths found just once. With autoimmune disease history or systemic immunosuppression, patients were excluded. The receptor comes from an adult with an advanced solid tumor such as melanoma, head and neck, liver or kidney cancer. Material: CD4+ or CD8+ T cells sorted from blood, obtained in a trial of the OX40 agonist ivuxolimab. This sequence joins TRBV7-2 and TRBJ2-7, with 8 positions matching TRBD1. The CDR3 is CASSLAGTGTYEQYF. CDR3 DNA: TGTGCCAGCAGCTTAGCCGGGACAGGAACCTACGAGCAGTACTTC.